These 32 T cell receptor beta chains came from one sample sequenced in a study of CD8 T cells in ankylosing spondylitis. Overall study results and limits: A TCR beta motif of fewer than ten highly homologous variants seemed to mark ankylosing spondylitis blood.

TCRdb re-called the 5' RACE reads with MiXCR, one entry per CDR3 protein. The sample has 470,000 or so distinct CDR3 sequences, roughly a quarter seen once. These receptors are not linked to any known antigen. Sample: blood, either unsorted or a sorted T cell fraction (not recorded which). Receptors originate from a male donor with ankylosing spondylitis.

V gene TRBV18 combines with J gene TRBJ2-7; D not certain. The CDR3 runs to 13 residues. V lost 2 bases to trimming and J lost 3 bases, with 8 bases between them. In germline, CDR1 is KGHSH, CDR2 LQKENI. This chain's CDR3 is CASSPRTDYEQYF. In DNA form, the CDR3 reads TGTGCCAGCTCACCAAGGACCGACTACGAGCAGTACTTC. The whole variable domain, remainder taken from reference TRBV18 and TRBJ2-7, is NAGVMQNPRHLVRRRGQEARLRCSPMKGHSHVYWYRQLPEEGLKFMVYLQKENIIDESGMPKERFSAEFPKEGPSILRIQQVVRGDSAAYFCASSPRTDYEQYFGPGTRLTVT.

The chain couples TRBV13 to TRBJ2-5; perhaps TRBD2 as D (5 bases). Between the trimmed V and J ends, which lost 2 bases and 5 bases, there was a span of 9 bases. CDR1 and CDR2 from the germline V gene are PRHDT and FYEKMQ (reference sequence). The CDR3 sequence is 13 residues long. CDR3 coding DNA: TGTGCCAGCAGCTTAAGGGTAGCGGAGACCCAGTACTTC. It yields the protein CASSLRVAETQYF.

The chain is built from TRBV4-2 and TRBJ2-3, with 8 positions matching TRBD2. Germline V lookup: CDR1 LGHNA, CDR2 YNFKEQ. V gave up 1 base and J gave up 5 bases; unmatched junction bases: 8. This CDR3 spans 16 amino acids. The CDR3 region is CASSQATGGYLDTQYF. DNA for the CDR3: TGTGCCAGCAGCCAAGCAACGGGAGGGTACCTAGATACGCAGTATTTT.

CDR3 nucleotides: TGTGCCAGCAGCCCGACTAGCCTCCAAGAGACCCAGTACTTC. Translated, it gives CASSPTSLQETQYF. The V and J genes are TRBV11-2 and TRBJ2-5, with 7 positions matching TRBD2. CDR1 is SGHAT, CDR2 FQNNGV, per germline. J lost 1 base, V lost 5 bases, and 4 bases had no gene match. The CDR3 sequence is 14 residues long. Using reference TRBV11-2 and TRBJ2-5 for the parts outside the CDR3, the full variable domain is EAGVAQSPRYKIIEKRQSVAFWCNPISGHATLYWYQQILGQGPKLLIQFQNNGVVDDSQLPKDRFSAERLKGVDSTLKIQPAKLEDSAVYLCASSPTSLQETQYFGPGTRLLVL.

CDR3 protein: CASSQMSPVSGANVLTF. DNA of the CDR3: TGTGCCAGCAGCCAAATGTCCCCAGTCTCTGGGGCCAACGTCCTGACTTTC. The chain couples TRBV3-1 to TRBJ2-6; the D is unclear. Germline V gene data show CDR1 as LGHDT and CDR2 as YNNKEL (reference sequence). The CDR3 totals 17 residues. V shed 2 bases and J shed 0 bases, with 11 bases lying between them.

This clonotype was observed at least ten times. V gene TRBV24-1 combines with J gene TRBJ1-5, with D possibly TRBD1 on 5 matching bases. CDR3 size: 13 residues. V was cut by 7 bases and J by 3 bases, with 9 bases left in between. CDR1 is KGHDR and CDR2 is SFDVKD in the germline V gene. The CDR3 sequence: CATSGGFNQPQHF. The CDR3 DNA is TGTGCCACCAGCGGGGGATTCAATCAGCCCCAGCATTTT.

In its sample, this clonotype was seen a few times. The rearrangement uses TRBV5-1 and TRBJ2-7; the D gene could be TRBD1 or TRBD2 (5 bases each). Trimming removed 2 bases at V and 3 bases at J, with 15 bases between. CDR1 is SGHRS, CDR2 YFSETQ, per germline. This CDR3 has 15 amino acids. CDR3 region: CASSFNQGPLYEQYF. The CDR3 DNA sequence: TGCGCCAGCAGCTTCAACCAGGGACCACTCTACGAGCAGTACTTC.

CDR3 DNA: TGTGCCAGCAGCATCAGCGGGGTTAACAATGAGCAGTTCTTC. It is translated as CASSISGVNNEQFF. The genes are TRBV11-2 and TRBJ2-1, with 7 nucleotides matching TRBD2. Germline V gene sequence: CDR1 SGHAT, CDR2 FQNNGV. The CDR3 has 14 amino acids. With 5 bases clipped from V and 5 bases from J, the junction kept 6 bases outside the gene matches.

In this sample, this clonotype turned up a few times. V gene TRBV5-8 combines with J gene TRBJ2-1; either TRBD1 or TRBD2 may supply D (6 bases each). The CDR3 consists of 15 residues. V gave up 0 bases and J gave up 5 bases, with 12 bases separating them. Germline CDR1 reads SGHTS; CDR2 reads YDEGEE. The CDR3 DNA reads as TGTGCCAGCAGCTTGGGGATTGGGGGGCACAATGAGCAGTTCTTC. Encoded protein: CASSLGIGGHNEQFF.

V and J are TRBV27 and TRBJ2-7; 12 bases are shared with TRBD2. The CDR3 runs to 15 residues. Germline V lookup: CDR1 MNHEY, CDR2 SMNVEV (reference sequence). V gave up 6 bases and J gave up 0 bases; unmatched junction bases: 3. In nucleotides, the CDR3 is TGTGCCAGCAGCCGGACTAGCGGGGCCTCCTACGAGCAGTACTTC. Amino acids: CASSRTSGASYEQYF.

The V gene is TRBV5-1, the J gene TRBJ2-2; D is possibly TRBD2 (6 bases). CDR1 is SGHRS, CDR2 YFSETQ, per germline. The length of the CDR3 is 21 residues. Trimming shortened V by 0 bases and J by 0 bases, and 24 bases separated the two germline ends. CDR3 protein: CASSLGASGLARFANTGELFF. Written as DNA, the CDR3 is TGCGCCAGCAGCTTGGGGGCCTCGGGGCTAGCGCGGTTCGCGAACACCGGGGAGCTGTTTTTT.

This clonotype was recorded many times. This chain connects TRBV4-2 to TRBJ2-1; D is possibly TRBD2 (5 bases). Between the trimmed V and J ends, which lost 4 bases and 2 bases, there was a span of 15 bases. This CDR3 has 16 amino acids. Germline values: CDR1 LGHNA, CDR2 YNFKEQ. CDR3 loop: CASSLYPSMTYNEQFF. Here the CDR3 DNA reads TGTGCCAGCAGCCTTTATCCTAGCATGACCTACAATGAGCAGTTCTTC.

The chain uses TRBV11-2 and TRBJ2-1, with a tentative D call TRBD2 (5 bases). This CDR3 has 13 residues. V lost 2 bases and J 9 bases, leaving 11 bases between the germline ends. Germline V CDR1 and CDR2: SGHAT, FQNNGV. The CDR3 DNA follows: TGTGCCAGCAGCTTATTACTAGTGACTGAGCAGTTCTTC. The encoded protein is CASSLLLVTEQFF.

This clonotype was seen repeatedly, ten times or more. CDR3 sequence reads: CASSPGGQGDTQYF. The CDR3 DNA reads as TGCGCCAGCAGCCCCGGAGGGCAAGGAGATACGCAGTATTTT. The chain links TRBV5-1 to TRBJ2-3; TRBD2 might be the D (6 bases). Trimming shortened V by 4 bases and J by 5 bases, and 14 bases separated the two germline ends. Germline-derived CDR1 and CDR2 are SGHRS and YFSETQ. This CDR3 is 14 amino acids long.

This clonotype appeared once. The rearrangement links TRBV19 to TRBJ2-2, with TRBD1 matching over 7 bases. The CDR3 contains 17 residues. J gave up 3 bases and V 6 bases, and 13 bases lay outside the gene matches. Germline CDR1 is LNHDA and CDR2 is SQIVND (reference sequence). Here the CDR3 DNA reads TGTGCCAGTAGCCCGAATTGGGGACAGTTAGACACCGGGGAGCTGTTTTTT. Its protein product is CASSPNWGQLDTGELFF.

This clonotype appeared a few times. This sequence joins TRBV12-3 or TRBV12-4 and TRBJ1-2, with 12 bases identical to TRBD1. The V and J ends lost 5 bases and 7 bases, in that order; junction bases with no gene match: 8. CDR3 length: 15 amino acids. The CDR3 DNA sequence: TGTGCCAGCAGTCCATCGGGACAGGGGGCGCGTGGCTACACCTTC. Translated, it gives CASSPSGQGARGYTF.

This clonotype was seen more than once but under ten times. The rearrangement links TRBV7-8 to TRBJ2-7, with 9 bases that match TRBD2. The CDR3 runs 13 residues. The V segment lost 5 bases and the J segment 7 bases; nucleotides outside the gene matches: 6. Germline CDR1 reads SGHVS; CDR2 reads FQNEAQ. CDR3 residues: CASSRPSGTEQYF. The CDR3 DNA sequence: TGTGCCAGCAGCCGCCCTAGCGGGACGGAGCAGTACTTC.

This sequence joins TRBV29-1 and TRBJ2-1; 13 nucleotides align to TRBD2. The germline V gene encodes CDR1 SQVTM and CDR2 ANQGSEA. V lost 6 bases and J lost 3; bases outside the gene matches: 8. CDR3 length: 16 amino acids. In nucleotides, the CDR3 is TGCAGCGTCATACGGACTAGCGGGAGTCGCTACAATGAGCAGTTCTTC. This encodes CSVIRTSGSRYNEQFF.

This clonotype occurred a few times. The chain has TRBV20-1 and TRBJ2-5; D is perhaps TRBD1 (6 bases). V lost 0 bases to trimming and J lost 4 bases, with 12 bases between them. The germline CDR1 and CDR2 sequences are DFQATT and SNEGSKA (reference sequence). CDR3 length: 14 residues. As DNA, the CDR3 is TGCAGTGCTAGAGATCGGCAGGGGTTAGAGACCCAGTACTTC. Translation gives CSARDRQGLETQYF.

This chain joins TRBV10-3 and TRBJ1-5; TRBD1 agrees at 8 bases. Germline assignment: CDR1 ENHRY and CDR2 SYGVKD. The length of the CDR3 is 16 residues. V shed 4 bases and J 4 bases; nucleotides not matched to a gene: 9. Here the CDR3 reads CAISVVDRVRNQPQHF. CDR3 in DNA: TGTGCCATCAGTGTAGTGGACAGGGTACGGAATCAGCCCCAGCATTTT.

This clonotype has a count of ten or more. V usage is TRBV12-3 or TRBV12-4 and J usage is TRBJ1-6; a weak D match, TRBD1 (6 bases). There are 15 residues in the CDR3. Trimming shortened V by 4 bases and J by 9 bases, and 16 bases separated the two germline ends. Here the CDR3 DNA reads TGTGCCAGCAGTTCCTCACAGGGAAAAAGTTCACCCCTCCACTTT. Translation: CASSSSQGKSSPLHF.

The CDR3 reads CASSLGNNEQYF. The CDR3 nucleotides are TGCGCCAGCAGCTTGGGTAACAACGAGCAGTACTTC. J is TRBJ2-7 and V is TRBV5-1; D is ambiguous. Trimming pared 0 bases from V and 5 bases from J, leaving 6 bases between. There are 12 residues in the CDR3. CDR1 is SGHRS and CDR2 is YFSETQ in the germline V gene.

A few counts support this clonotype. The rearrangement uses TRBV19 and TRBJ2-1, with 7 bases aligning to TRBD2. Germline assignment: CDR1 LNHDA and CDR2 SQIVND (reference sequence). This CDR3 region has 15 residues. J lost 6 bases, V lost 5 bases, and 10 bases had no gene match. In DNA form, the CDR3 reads TGTGCCAGTAGTCTCCGGGACGGGGGGTCCAATGAGCAGTTCTTC. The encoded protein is CASSLRDGGSNEQFF.

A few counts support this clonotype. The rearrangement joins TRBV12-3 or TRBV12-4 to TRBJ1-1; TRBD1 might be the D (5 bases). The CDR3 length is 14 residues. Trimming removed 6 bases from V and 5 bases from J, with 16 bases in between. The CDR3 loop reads CASRGRGGNTEAFF. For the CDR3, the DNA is TGTGCCAGCAGGGGGAGGGGAGGAAATACTGAAGCTTTCTTT.

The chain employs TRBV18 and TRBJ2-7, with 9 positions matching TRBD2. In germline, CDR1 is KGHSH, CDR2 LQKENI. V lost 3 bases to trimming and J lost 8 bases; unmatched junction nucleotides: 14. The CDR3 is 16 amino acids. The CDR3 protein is CASSPLSASGKYKQYF. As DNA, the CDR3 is TGTGCCAGCTCACCCCTCTCGGCTAGCGGGAAGTACAAGCAGTACTTC.

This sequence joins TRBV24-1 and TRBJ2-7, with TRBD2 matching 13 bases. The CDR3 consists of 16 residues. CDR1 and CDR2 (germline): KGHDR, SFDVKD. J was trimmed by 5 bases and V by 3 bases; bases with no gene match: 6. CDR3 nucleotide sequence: TGTGCCACCAGTGATCCTGGGACTAGCGGGACCCACGAGCAGTACTTC. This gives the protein CATSDPGTSGTHEQYF.

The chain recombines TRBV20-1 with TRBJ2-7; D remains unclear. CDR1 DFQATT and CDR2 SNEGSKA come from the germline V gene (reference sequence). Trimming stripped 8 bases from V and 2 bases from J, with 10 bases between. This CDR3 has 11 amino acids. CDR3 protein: CSTMLAYEQYF. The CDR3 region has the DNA TGCAGTACTATGCTAGCCTACGAGCAGTACTTC.

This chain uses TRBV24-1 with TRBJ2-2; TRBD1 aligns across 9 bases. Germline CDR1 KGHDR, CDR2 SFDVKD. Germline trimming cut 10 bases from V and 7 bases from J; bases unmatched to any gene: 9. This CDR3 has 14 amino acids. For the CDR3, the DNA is TGTGCCACACGCGGGGGACAGGGCCTCGGGGAGCTGTTTTTT. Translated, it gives CATRGGQGLGELFF.

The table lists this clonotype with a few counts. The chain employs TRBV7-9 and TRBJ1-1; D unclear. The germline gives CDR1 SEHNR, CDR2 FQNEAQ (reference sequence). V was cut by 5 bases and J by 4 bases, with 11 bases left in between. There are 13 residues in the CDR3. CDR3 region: CASSPRRATEAFF. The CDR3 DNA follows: TGTGCCAGCAGCCCCCGCCGAGCCACTGAAGCTTTCTTT.

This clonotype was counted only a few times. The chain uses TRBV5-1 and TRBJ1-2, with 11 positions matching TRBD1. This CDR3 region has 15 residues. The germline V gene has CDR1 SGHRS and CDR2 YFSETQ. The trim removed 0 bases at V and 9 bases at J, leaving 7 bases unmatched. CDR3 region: CASSLALDRGRSYTF. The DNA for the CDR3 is TGCGCCAGCAGCTTGGCCCTGGACAGGGGGCGAAGCTACACCTTC.

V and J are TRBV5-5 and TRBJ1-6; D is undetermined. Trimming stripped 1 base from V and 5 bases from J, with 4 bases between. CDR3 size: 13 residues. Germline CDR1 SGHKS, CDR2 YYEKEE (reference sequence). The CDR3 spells CASSLRDNSPLHF. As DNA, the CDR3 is TGTGCCAGCAGCTTGAGAGATAATTCACCCCTCCACTTT.

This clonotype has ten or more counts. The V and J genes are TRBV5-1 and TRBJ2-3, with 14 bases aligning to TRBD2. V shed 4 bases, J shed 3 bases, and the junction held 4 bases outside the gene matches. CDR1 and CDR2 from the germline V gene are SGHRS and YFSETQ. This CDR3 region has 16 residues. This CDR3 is CASSLGLAGGTDTQYF. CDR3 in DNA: TGCGCCAGCAGCCTCGGACTAGCGGGAGGTACAGATACGCAGTATTTT.